This T cell receptor beta chain was observed in a study of regulatory T cells in long-lasting Graves disease. The CDR3 runs to 11 residues. The germline CDR1 and CDR2 sequences are MNHEY and SMNVEV (reference sequence). Arm-PCR of CDR3 regions and iRepertoire HTBI primers were the basis on which TCR beta libraries were built. TCRdb called the multiplex PCR reads again in MiXCR, with one record for every CDR3 protein. The sample has 400,000 to 500,000 distinct CDR3 sequences, about a fifth seen once. Time point: persistent/refractory GD, antithyroid drugs over 5 years with positive TRAb. Researchers made the TCR library from RNA that was extracted from PBMCs. Note on this clonotype: An end of the junction does not agree with germline; a read error may underlie this.

This sequence originates from a female donor with Graves disease. The chain carries TRBV27 and TRBJ1-6; a possible D gene is TRBD1 (5 bases). The end of the DNA is better explained by TRBJ1-1, so the J call may be wrong. The sequences come from peripheral blood mononuclear cells (PBMCs), collected when the disease was refractory, from a patient treated with antithyroid drugs. CDR3 DNA: TGTGCCATCAGTCAGGGCACTGAAGCTTTCTTT. Its translation is CAISQGTEAFF.